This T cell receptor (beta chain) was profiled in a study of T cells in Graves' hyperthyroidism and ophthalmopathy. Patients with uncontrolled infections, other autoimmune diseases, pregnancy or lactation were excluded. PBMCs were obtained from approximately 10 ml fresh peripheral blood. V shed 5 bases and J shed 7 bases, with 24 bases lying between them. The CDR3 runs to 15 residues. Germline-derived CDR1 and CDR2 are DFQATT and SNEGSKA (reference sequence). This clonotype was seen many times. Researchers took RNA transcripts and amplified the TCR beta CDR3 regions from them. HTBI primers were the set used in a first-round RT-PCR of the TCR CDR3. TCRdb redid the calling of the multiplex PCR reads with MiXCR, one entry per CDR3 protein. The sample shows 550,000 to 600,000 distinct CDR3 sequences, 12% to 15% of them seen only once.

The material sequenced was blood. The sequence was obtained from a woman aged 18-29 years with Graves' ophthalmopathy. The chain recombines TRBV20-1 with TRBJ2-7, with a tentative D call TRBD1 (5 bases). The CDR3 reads CSAPSGAVDRREQYF. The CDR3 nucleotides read TGCAGTGCTCCTTCTGGGGCAGTGGATAGACGGGAGCAGTACTTC.